These 5 T cell receptor beta chains were sequenced from one sample in a study of blood T cell repertoires in COVID-19. Profiling relied on immunoSEQ multiplex PCR, and the TCRdb table lists in-frame clones only, not all of them. Altogether about 210,000 clones are present, 88% being singletons, with the ten largest covering approximately 1.6%. Sequenced material: peripheral blood. The receptors originated from a man aged 65-85 years with acute or convalescent COVID-19.

The chain uses TRBV6-2 or TRBV6-3 and TRBJ2-7, with TRBD2 matching 8 bases. The germline V gene has CDR1 MNHEY and CDR2 SVGEGT. The V segment lost 7 bases and the J segment 2 bases; nucleotides outside the gene matches: 34. This CDR3 has 23 residues. CDR3 nucleotides: TGTGCCAGCACCCCATACTCCGGACTAGCCGGCATAGCGGGTTTGTCATCAGCCTACGAGCAGTACTTC. Translated, it gives CASTPYSGLAGIAGLSSAYEQYF.

The V call is TRBV6-5, the J call TRBJ1-4; 9 bases are shared with TRBD1. From germline, CDR1 is MNHEY and CDR2 SVGAGI. CDR3 length: 15 residues. J was trimmed by 6 bases and V by 2 bases; bases with no gene match: 4. The CDR3 protein is CASSYQGQGHEKLFF. CDR3 DNA sequence: TGTGCCAGCAGTTACCAGGGACAGGGCCATGAAAAACTGTTTTTT.

The J gene is TRBJ2-3, the V gene TRBV10-3, with TRBD1 as a possible D gene (5 bases). Germline-derived CDR1 and CDR2 are ENHRY and SYGVKD. CDR3 length: 14 amino acids. Between the trimmed V and J ends, which lost 10 bases and 0 bases, there was a span of 14 bases. Here the CDR3 reads CATRQTPSTDTQYF. The CDR3 coding sequence is TGTGCCACCAGACAGACACCTAGCACAGATACGCAGTATTTT.

This clone was counted a single time. The rearrangement uses TRBV3-1 (or the pseudogene TRBV3-2) and TRBJ1-4; D is uncertain. Trimming left V 6 bases short and J 3 bases short, with 11 bases between. Germline V gene data show CDR1 as LGHDT and CDR2 as YNNKEL (reference sequence). CDR3 length equals 14 residues. CDR3 DNA sequence: TGTGCCAGCAGTCAATCGGTGGCTAATGAAAAACTGTTTTTT. Protein: CASSQSVANEKLFF.

V is TRBV5-5 and J is TRBJ1-4; no clear D gene. This CDR3 contains 16 residues. V lost 1 base to trimming and J lost 0 bases, with 10 bases between them. The germline V gene has CDR1 SGHKS and CDR2 YYEKEE (reference sequence). In DNA form, the CDR3 reads TGTGCCAGCAGCTTGTTCCGGGGTGCAACTAATGAAAAACTGTTTTTT. Protein product: CASSLFRGATNEKLFF.